This is a list of T cell receptor beta chains from one sample in a study of control samples from healthy donors and cancer patients. Profiling relied on immunoSEQ multiplex PCR, and the TCRdb table lists in-frame clones only, not all of them. The sample records 170,000 or so clones, roughly 94% being singletons. The material sequenced was blood. Source of these receptors: a young woman in good health. Each CDR3 is given with its conserved first and last residue. D genes are given only for firm matches.

cdr3_aa | cdr3_nt | v_call | d_call | j_call
CASSLTGAADTQYF | TGTGCCAGCAGCTTGACAGGGGCGGCAGATACGCAGTATTTT | TRBV7-2 | TRBD1 | TRBJ2-3
CASSYSGANVLTF | TGTGCCAGCAGTTATTCTGGGGCCAACGTCCTGACTTTC | TRBV6-2/TRBV6-3 | . | TRBJ2-6
CSVRDGGVWQPQHF | TGCAGCGTTCGTGACGGGGGTGTGTGGCAGCCCCAGCATTTT | TRBV29-1 | . | TRBJ1-5
CAISADSANQPQHF | TGTGCCATCAGTGCCGACAGCGCAAATCAGCCCCAGCATTTT | TRBV10-3 | . | TRBJ1-5
CASSFGSRGEQYF | TGTGCCAGCAGCTTCGGGTCCCGGGGAGAGCAGTACTTC | TRBV7-8 | . | TRBJ2-7
CASSYRGHTEAFF | TGTGCCAGCAGTTACCGGGGGCACACTGAAGCTTTCTTT | TRBV6-5 | . | TRBJ1-1
CASSLWSGYEQYF | TGTGCCAGCAGTTTATGGAGTGGCTACGAGCAGTACTTC | TRBV28 | . | TRBJ2-7
CASSYRRTASYEQYF | TGTGCCAGCAGTTACCGCAGGACAGCATCCTACGAGCAGTACTTC | TRBV6-5 | . | TRBJ2-7
CASSLLQEGLFF | TGTGCCAGCAGCCTATTACAAGAGGGACTGTTTTTT | TRBV28 | . | TRBJ1-4
CASTHRGRFNQPQHF | TGTGCCAGCACCCACCGGGGCCGCTTCAATCAGCCCCAGCATTTT | TRBV28 | . | TRBJ1-5